This T cell receptor beta chain was captured by sequencing in a study of shared clonotypes between healthy human individuals. Trimming cost V 3 bases and J 3 bases, with 4 bases left between them. The CDR3 contains 11 residues. From germline, CDR1 is DFQATT and CDR2 SNEGSKA (reference sequence). About this clone: The antigen is unknown. The sample holds other DNA sequences that translate to the same CDR3.

Findings and limits, study-wide: Shared clonotypes across all four donors exceeded non-shared ones in generation probability.

Profiling relied on immunoSEQ multiplex PCR, and the TCRdb table lists in-frame clones only, not all of them. Among hundreds of thousands of clones listed, more than 95% were seen once. Sequencing was done on a sample of naive CD4+ T cells sorted from blood. Specified subset: CD45RA+ positively selected. The receptor comes from a woman in her twenties or thirties in good health. This sequence joins TRBV20-1 and TRBJ2-3; D is ambiguous. The CDR3 protein is CSARPTDTQYF. The CDR3 DNA reads as TGCAGTGCTAGGCCGACAGATACGCAGTATTTT.